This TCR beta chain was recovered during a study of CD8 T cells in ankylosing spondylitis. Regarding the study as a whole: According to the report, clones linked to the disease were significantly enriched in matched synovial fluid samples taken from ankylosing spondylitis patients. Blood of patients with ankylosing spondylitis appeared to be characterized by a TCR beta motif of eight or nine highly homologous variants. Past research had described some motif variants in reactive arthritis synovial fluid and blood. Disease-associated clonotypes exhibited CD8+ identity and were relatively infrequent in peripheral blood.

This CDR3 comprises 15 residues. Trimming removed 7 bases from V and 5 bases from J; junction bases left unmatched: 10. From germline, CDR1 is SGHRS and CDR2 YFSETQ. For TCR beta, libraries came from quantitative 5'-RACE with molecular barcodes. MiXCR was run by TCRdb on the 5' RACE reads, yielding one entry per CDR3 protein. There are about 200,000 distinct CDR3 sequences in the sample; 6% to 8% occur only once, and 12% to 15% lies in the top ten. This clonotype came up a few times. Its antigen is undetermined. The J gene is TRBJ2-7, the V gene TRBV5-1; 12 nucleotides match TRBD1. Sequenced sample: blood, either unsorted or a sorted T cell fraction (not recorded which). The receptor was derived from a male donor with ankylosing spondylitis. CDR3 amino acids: CASGRSGTGGDEQYF. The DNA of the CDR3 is TGCGCCAGCGGCCGCTCCGGGACAGGGGGCGACGAGCAGTACTTC.